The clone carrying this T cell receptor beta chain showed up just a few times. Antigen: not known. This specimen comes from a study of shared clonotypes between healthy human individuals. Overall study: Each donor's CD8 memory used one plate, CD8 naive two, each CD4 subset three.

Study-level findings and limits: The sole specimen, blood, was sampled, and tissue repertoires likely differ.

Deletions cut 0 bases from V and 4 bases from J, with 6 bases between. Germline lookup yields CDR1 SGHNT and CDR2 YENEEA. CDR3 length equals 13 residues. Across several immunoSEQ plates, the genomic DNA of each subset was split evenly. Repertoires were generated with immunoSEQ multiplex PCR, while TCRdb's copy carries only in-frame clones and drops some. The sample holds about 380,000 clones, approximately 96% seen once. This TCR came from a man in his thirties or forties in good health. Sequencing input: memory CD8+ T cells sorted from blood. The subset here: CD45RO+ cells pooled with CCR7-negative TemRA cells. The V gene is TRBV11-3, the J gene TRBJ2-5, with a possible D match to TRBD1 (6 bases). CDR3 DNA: TGTGCCAGCAGCTTAGACAGGGGAGAGACCCAGTACTTC. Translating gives CASSLDRGETQYF.